The next 2 T cell receptor beta chains were all read from a single sample in a study of OX40 agonist ivuxolimab in advanced cancers. The protocol used for the library was the immunoSEQ multiplex PCR assay. In its TCRdb copy, this immuneACCESS table keeps in-frame sequences only and misses some clones. Where compared with another copy, unresolved V genes explain less than half of these, and the others have no known cause. The sample contains 25,000 to 35,000 clones, about 84% of them found a single time. The top ten hold 25% of the sample. The material sequenced was CD4+ or CD8+ T cells sorted from blood, taken in a trial of the OX40 agonist ivuxolimab. These receptors all come from an adult with an advanced solid tumor such as melanoma, head and neck, liver or kidney cancer.

With respect to this clone: This specimen includes other DNA sequences encoding the same CDR3. This chain links TRBV28 with TRBJ2-3; D possibly corresponds to TRBD1 (6 bases). There are 14 residues in the CDR3. Between the trimmed V and J ends, which lost 2 bases and 2 bases, there was a span of 8 bases. CDR1 and CDR2 (germline): MDHEN, SYDVKM. The CDR3 is CASSLQGPTDTQYF. DNA of the CDR3: TGTGCCAGCAGTTTACAGGGGCCCACAGATACGCAGTATTTT.

The V and J genes are TRBV28 and TRBJ1-4; tentative D call: TRBD1 (5 bases). Trimming shortened V by 5 bases and J by 8 bases, and 9 bases separated the two germline ends. CDR1 is MDHEN, CDR2 SYDVKM, per germline. The CDR3 sequence is 12 residues long. The chain's CDR3 is CASSLRDEKLFF. The CDR3 DNA reads TGTGCCAGCAGTCTCAGGGACGAAAAACTGTTTTTT.